This TCR beta chain came from a study of Tregs in tolerant kidney transplant recipients. Study-wide context: Mixed chimerism was transient after nonmyeloablative marrow transplants from related graft donors.

Germline V gene sequence: CDR1 SGDLS, CDR2 YYNGEE. Trimming cost V 1 base and J 4 bases; bases outside gene matches: 11. There are 17 residues in the CDR3. The table came from immunoSEQ multiplex PCR; TCRdb's copy has only in-frame clones and leaves some out. The table counts 30,000 or so clones; under 15% lies in the top ten. Comments on this clone: Its antigen is unknown. The read falls 3 residues short of the CDR3 end, and the missing part is taken from the germline J gene.

CD4+CD25+CD127- Tregs, CD4+CD25- non-Tregs, CD4 and CD8 cells were sorted. Study-wide results and caveats: Tolerant patients' donor-specific Tregs expanded beyond overall Tregs, suggesting antigen-driven growth. Biological reproducibility was not directly addressed, but technical replication error appeared minimal.

The chain uses TRBV9 and TRBJ2-7, with 10 bases that match TRBD2. Sequencing was performed on CD8+ T cells from blood, taken before the transplant. The source of this sequence is a human donor who received a combined kidney and bone marrow transplant. The CDR3 DNA, read in part, is TGTGCCAGCAGCGTATCCCCCGAGCGGGAGGGTATGTACGAG. Amino acid sequence: CASSVSPEREGMYE. From start to end, the CDR3 is CASSVSPEREGMYEQYF.